Below are 9 T cell receptor beta chains sequenced from a single sample in a study of cytomegalovirus exposure and HLA in healthy donors (dated by TCRdb to 2015 to 2018). Library creation used the immunoSEQ multiplex PCR assay. For the multiplex PCR, a mixture combining 60 forward primers for TCR Vbeta segments and 13 reverse primers for TCR Jbeta segments was used. TCRdb retrieved this table from immuneACCESS and kept in-frame rearrangements only. Not all clones are present; in checked studies, unresolved V genes account for under half, and no reason is known for the remainder. The sample includes 150,000 to 180,000 clones, with around 80% observed a single time. The ten most abundant clones make up 4% to 4.5% of the sample. Sequenced input: PBMCs. These receptor sequences come from a woman between 35 and 50 years old in good health and CMV-seronegative.

The chain uses TRBV28 and TRBJ1-5; 10 nucleotides line up with TRBD1. The CDR3 contains 14 residues. CDR1 is MDHEN, CDR2 SYDVKM, per germline. V was pared by 5 bases and J by 6 bases, with 4 bases of the junction left unmatched. CDR3 in amino acids: CASSGRDRGQPQHF. In DNA form, the CDR3 reads TGTGCCAGCAGTGGCCGGGACAGGGGTCAGCCCCAGCATTTT.

The chain couples TRBV4-1 to TRBJ1-1; no definite D call. This CDR3 spans 17 amino acids. CDR1 is MGHRA, CDR2 YSYEKL, per germline. Trimming took off 0 bases at V and 1 base at J, with 15 bases between the two ends. The CDR3 region is CASSQDRTGVQNTEAFF. For the CDR3, the DNA is TGCGCCAGCAGCCAAGATCGGACCGGGGTTCAGAACACTGAAGCTTTCTTT.

Here the CDR3 reads CASSAGDYGYTF. The CDR3 nucleotides read TGTGCCAGTAGTGCAGGGGACTATGGCTACACCTTC. The chain has TRBV19 and TRBJ1-2, with D possibly matching TRBD1 (6 bases). The CDR3 has 12 amino acids. The germline gives CDR1 LNHDA, CDR2 SQIVND (reference sequence). The V gene lost 5 bases and the J gene lost 3 bases, with 7 bases spanning the gap.

The chain joins TRBV2 to TRBJ1-2, with D uncertain. This CDR3 has 12 residues. The germline V gene encodes CDR1 SNHLY and CDR2 FYNNEI. V was cut by 8 bases and J by 6 bases, with 13 bases left in between. The CDR3 DNA reads as TGTGCCAGCTACCTGGACGGGAATGGCTACACCTTC. It yields the protein CASYLDGNGYTF. Variable domain in full (rest from reference TRBV2 and TRBJ1-2): EPEVTQTPSHQVTQMGQEVILRCVPISNHLYFYWYRQILGQKVEFLVSFYNNEISEKSEIFDDQFSVERPDGSNFTLKIRSTKLEDSAMYFCASYLDGNGYTFGSGTRLTVV.

This sequence joins TRBV7-8 and TRBJ1-1, with 8 positions matching TRBD1. Germline-derived CDR1 and CDR2 are SGHVS and FQNEAQ. This CDR3 has 14 residues. Unmatched junction bases numbered 6, after V lost 2 bases and J lost 7 bases. CDR3 amino acids: CASSLSGTGLEAFF. CDR3 nucleotide sequence: TGTGCCAGCAGCTTATCCGGGACAGGACTTGAAGCTTTCTTT.

The chain is built from TRBV28 and TRBJ1-6; 7 bases fit TRBD1. Losses at the gene ends were 4 bases for V and 8 bases for J; bases not matched to a gene: 5. The CDR3 length is 14 residues. Germline assignment: CDR1 MDHEN and CDR2 SYDVKM. CDR3 DNA sequence: TGTGCCAGCAGTTGGGCACAGGGGTATTCACCCCTCCACTTT. Protein sequence: CASSWAQGYSPLHF.

This chain uses TRBV19 with TRBJ1-1; D perhaps matches TRBD1 (6 bases). Germline CDR1 LNHDA, CDR2 SQIVND (reference sequence). This CDR3 region has 13 residues. V was clipped by 2 bases and J by 4 bases, with 8 bases between them. CDR3 in DNA: TGTGCCAGTAGTATAACAGGGACCACTGAAGCTTTCTTT. This codes for CASSITGTTEAFF.

The J gene is TRBJ1-5, the V gene TRBV7-8; TRBD1 agrees at 12 bases. V shed 5 bases, J shed 6 bases, and the junction held 8 bases outside the gene matches. CDR3 length: 16 amino acids. Germline values: CDR1 SGHVS, CDR2 FQNEAQ. CDR3 in DNA: TGTGCCAGCAGCCTTACCGGGACAGGGGGCTTTCAGCCCCAGCATTTT. This encodes CASSLTGTGGFQPQHF.

This chain connects TRBV6-6 to TRBJ1-6, with no clear D. Deletions cut 4 bases from V and 7 bases from J, with 14 bases between. CDR3 length: 15 residues. From germline, CDR1 is MNHNY and CDR2 SVGAGI (reference sequence). CDR3 amino acids: CASSSPFSGNSPLHF. DNA for the CDR3: TGTGCCAGCAGTTCCCCCTTCTCTGGCAATTCACCCCTCCACTTT.